A selection of T cell receptor beta chains follows, all from one sample in a study of cytomegalovirus exposure and HLA in healthy donors. TCRdb keeps only in-frame clones here, not all; method: immunoSEQ multiplex PCR. There are under 300,000 clones in the sample; approximately 80% occur only once, and around 8.3% lies in the top ten. Sequencing was done on a sample of PBMCs. The receptors originated from a woman aged 60-70 years in good health and CMV-seropositive. Each CDR3 is given with its conserved first and last residue. The order of the fields is CDR3 length, D gene, J gene, clone size, V gene, CDR3 protein, CDR3 DNA. A D gene is named only where the DNA matches it firmly. Clone size is given for some rows only: seen once, a few or many times, or a class if the clone is expanded.

14 | . | TRBJ1-5 | . | TRBV23-1 | CASTGRAGNQPQHF | TGCGCCAGCACCGGGAGGGCTGGCAATCAGCCCCAGCATTTT
15 | TRBD2 | TRBJ2-1 | . | TRBV6-4 | CASSVGTSAYNEQFF | TGTGCCAGCAGTGTGGGTACTAGCGCCTACAATGAGCAGTTCTTC
14 | TRBD1 | TRBJ1-5 | . | TRBV28 | CASSWGRGTQPQHF | TGTGCCAGCAGTTGGGGCAGGGGGACTCAGCCCCAGCATTTT
15 | . | TRBJ2-3 | . | TRBV28 | CASSLERRGGDTQYF | TGTGCCAGCAGTTTAGAGCGGAGGGGTGGAGATACGCAGTATTTT
14 | . | TRBJ1-3 | once | TRBV27 | CASSLRGSGNTIYF | TGTGCCAGCAGTTTGCGGGGGTCTGGAAACACCATATATTTT
13 | . | TRBJ2-5 | . | TRBV19 | CASAGTWQTAQYF | TGTGCCAGTGCCGGGACATGGCAGACGGCCCAGTACTTC
13 | . | TRBJ1-5 | . | TRBV28 | CASSTDPYQPQHF | TGTGCCAGCAGTACAGACCCCTATCAGCCCCAGCATTTT
14 | . | TRBJ2-2 | . | TRBV7-6 | CASSLDRYTGELFF | TGTGCCAGCAGCTTGGACAGATACACCGGGGAGCTGTTTTTT
16 | TRBD2 | TRBJ2-1 | . | TRBV7-3 | CASSLGLAAAYNEQFF | TGTGCCAGCAGCTTAGGACTAGCGGCAGCGTACAATGAGCAGTTCTTC
14 | TRBD1 | TRBJ2-7 | . | TRBV7-6 | CASSRDRVSYEQYF | TGTGCCAGCAGCCGGGACAGGGTTTCCTACGAGCAGTACTTC
15 | TRBD2 | TRBJ2-7 | few | TRBV7-3 | CASSVASGSSYEQYF | TGTGCCAGCAGCGTCGCTAGCGGGAGCTCCTACGAGCAGTACTTC
17 | TRBD2 | TRBJ2-7 | . | TRBV7-8 | CASSLGSTSVSSYEQYF | TGTGCCAGCAGCTTAGGGTCTACTAGCGTGAGCTCCTACGAGCAGTACTTC
12 | . | TRBJ2-3 | . | TRBV27 | CASSLEGDTQYF | TGTGCCAGCAGTTTAGAGGGAGATACGCAGTATTTT
16 | TRBD2 | TRBJ2-1 | . | TRBV28 | CASTPGSLAGDNEQFF | TGTGCCAGCACCCCCGGGTCACTAGCGGGAGACAATGAGCAGTTCTTC
15 | TRBD2 | TRBJ2-7 | . | TRBV5-1 | CASSLGGSGSFEQYF | TGCGCCAGCAGCTTGGGAGGTAGCGGGAGCTTTGAGCAGTACTTC
15 | . | TRBJ2-4 | . | TRBV5-6 | CASSLLQGAGDIQYF | TGTGCCAGCAGCTTACTCCAGGGTGCTGGGGACATTCAGTACTTC
15 | . | TRBJ2-7 | . | TRBV7-9 | CSSSLASGKYYEQYF | TGTTCCAGCAGCTTAGCCAGCGGTAAATACTACGAGCAGTACTTC